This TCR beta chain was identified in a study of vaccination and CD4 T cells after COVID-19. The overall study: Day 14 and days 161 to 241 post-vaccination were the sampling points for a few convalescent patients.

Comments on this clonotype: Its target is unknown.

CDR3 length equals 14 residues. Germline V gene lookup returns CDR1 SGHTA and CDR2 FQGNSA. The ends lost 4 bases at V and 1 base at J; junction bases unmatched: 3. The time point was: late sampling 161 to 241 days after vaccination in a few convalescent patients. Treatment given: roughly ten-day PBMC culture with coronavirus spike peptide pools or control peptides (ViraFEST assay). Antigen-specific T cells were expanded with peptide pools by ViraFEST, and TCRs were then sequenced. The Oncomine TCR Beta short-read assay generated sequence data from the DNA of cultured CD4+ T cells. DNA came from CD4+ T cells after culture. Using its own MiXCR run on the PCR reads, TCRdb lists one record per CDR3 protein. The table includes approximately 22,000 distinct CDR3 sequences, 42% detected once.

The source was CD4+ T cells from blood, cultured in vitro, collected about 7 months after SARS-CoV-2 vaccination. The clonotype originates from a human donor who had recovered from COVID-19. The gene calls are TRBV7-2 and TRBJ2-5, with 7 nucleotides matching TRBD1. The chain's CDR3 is CASSSQGTQETQYF. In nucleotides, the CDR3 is TGTGCCAGCAGCTCACAGGGGACCCAAGAGACCCAGTACTTC.